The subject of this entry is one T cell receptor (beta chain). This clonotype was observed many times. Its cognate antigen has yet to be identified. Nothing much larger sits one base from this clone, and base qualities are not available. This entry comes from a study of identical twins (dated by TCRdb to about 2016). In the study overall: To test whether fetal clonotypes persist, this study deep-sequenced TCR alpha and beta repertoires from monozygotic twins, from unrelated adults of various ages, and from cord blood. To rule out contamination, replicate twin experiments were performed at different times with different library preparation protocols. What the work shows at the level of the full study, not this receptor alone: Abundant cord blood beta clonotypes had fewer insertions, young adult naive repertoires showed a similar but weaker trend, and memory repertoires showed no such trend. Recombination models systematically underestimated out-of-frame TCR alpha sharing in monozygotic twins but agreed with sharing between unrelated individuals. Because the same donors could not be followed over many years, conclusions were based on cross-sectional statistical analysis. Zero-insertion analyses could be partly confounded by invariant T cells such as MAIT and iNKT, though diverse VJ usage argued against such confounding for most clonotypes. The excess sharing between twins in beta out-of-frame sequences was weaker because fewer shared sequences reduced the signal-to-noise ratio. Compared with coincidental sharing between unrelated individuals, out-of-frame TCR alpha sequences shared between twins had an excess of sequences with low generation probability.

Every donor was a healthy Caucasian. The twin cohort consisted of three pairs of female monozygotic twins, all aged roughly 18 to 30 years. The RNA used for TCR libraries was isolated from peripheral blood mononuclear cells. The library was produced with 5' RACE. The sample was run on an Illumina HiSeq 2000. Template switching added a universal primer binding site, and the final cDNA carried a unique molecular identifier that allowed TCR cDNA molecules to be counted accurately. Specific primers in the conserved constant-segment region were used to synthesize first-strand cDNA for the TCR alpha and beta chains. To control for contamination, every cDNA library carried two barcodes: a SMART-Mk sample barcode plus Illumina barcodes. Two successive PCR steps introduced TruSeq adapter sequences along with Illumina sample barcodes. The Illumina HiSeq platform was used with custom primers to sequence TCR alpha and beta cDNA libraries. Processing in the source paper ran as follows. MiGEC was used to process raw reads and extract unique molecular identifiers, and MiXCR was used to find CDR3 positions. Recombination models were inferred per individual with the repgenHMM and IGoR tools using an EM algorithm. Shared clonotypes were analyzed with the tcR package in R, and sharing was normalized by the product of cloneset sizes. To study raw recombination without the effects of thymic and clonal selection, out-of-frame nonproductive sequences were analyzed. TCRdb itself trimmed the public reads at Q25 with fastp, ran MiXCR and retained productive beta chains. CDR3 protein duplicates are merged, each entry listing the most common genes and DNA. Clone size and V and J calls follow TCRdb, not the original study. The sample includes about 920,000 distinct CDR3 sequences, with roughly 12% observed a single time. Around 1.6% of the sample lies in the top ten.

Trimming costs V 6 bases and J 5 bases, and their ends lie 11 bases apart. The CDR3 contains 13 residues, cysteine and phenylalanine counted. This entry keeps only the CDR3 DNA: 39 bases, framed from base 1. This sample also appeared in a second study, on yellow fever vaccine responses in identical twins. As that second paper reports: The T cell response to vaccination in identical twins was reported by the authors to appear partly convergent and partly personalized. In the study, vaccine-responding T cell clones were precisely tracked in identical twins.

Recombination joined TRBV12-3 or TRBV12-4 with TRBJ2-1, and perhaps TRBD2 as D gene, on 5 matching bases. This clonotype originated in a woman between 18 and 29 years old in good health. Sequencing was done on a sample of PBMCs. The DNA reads TGTGCCAGCAGCCCTGGTAGCGACAATGAGCAGTTCTTC. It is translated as CASSPGSDNEQFF.